The clone carrying this T cell receptor (beta chain) was detected many times. Clones were read by immunoSEQ multiplex PCR, and TCRdb kept only the in-frame ones, dropping some. The data show about 130,000 clones, with about 80% seen just once and about 9.2% held by the top ten. The record originates from a study of blood T cell repertoires in COVID-19. Study summary: T cells, B-cell-depleted T cells, or PBMCs supplied cDNA or gDNA.

Input material: PBMCs or T cells enriched from blood (not recorded which). This TCR came from a man aged 50 to 60 who had recovered from COVID-19.

The CDR3 DNA reads TGTGCCAGCCTCTCCACCGGGGAGCTGTTTTTT. Its protein is CASLSTGELFF. J is TRBJ2-2 and V is TRBV5-5; D gene uncertain. The CDR3 spans 11 residues. Trimming stripped 7 bases from V and 4 bases from J, with 5 bases between. Germline V CDR1 and CDR2: SGHKS, YYEKEE (reference sequence).